These 8 T cell receptor beta chains came from one sample sequenced in a study of human T cells and chemical hapten exposure. TCRdb ran MiXCR on the RACE reads and lists one entry per CDR3 protein. The repertoire holds over 300,000 distinct CDR3 sequences, with 5.1% as singletons. Regarding time point: pre-sensitization, week 0. The treatment here: therapeutic diphenylcyclopropenone sensitization with weekly scalp DPC. The sequencing here drew on whole blood, taken in connection with sensitization to the hapten diphenylcyclopropenone (DPC). Source of these receptors: a woman between 45 and 60 years old with alopecia areata. Some clones in this sample may be carry-over from other donors' samples.

This clonotype was counted between two and nine times. The V call is TRBV4-2, the J call TRBJ2-3, with a weak D call TRBD2 (7 bases). Per the germline V gene, CDR1 is LGHNA and CDR2 is YNFKEQ. The V end lost 1 base, the J end lost 4 bases, and 18 bases lay between the germline ends. The CDR3 has 17 residues. The CDR3 DNA reads as TGTGCCAGCAGCCAAGGCGTGACGGGGGGCGTTCCAGATACGCAGTATTTT. Amino acids: CASSQGVTGGVPDTQYF.

This clonotype was detected only a few times. The genes are TRBV6-6 and TRBJ2-3; no clear D gene. This CDR3 contains 14 residues. Germline V gives CDR1 MNHNY, CDR2 SVGAGI (reference sequence). The V end lost 6 bases, the J end lost 0 bases, and 10 bases lay between the germline ends. CDR3 amino acids: CASRLTLSTDTQYF. The CDR3 nucleotides read TGTGCCAGCAGGCTAACTCTAAGCACAGATACGCAGTATTTT.

This clonotype was observed at least ten times. The chain joins TRBV29-1 to TRBJ1-1; 7 bases fit TRBD1. The CDR3 has 13 amino acids. The germline gives CDR1 SQVTM, CDR2 ANQGSEA. Losses at the gene ends were 6 bases for V and 1 base for J; bases not matched to a gene: 5. The CDR3 bases are TGCAGCGTCTCGACAGGGCCGAACACTGAAGCTTTCTTT. This codes for CSVSTGPNTEAFF.

At least ten counts were recorded for this clonotype. This chain uses TRBV2 with TRBJ2-1; 7 bases agree with TRBD1. V gave up 7 bases and J gave up 3 bases; unmatched junction bases: 3. The CDR3 has 13 amino acids. Germline CDR1 SNHLY, CDR2 FYNNEI. The chain's CDR3 is CASKGALYNEQFF. In nucleotides, the CDR3 is TGTGCCAGCAAGGGGGCCCTCTACAATGAGCAGTTCTTC.

This clonotype was counted many times. Mismatch with germline at one junction end may stem from a read error. This chain uses TRBV12-3 or TRBV12-4 with TRBJ1-1, with D perhaps matching TRBD1 (5 bases). This CDR3 is built from 13 residues. In DNA, the CDR3 is TGTGCCAGCACCGTCGGGGGGGAGGGTAATCGGATCTTT. Residues: CASTVGGEGNRIF.

This clonotype showed up just a few times. The genes are TRBV4-1 and TRBJ2-3; D uncertain. In germline, CDR1 is MGHRA, CDR2 YSYEKL. Trimming cost V 0 bases and J 6 bases, with 4 bases left between them. The CDR3 is 12 residues long. In DNA, the CDR3 is TGCGCCAGCAGCCAAGAGGGCGATACGCAGTATTTT. This sequence encodes CASSQEGDTQYF.

This clonotype appeared many times. The rearrangement links TRBV12-3 or TRBV12-4 to TRBJ1-5; no definite D call. The CDR3 runs 15 residues. The V end was cut by 3 bases, the J end by 1 base, with 10 bases between. CDR3 sequence reads: CASSFSGESNQPQHF. In DNA, the CDR3 is TGTGCCAGCAGTTTTTCTGGGGAAAGCAATCAGCCCCAGCATTTT.

Remarks on this clonotype: Because it lacks the conserved phenylalanine or tryptophan at the end, this CDR3 is likely a read error. The V call is TRBV14, the J call TRBJ2-5; 8 nucleotides line up with TRBD2. The CDR3 contains 16 residues. Germline values: CDR1 SGHDN, CDR2 FVKESK. The V gene end was trimmed by 2 bases and the J gene end by 1 base; junction bases not matched to a gene: 6. CDR3 loop: CASSQKLAGFQETQYL. The DNA of the CDR3 is TGTGCCAGCAGCCAAAAGCTAGCGGGTTTCCAAGAGACCCAGTACCTC.